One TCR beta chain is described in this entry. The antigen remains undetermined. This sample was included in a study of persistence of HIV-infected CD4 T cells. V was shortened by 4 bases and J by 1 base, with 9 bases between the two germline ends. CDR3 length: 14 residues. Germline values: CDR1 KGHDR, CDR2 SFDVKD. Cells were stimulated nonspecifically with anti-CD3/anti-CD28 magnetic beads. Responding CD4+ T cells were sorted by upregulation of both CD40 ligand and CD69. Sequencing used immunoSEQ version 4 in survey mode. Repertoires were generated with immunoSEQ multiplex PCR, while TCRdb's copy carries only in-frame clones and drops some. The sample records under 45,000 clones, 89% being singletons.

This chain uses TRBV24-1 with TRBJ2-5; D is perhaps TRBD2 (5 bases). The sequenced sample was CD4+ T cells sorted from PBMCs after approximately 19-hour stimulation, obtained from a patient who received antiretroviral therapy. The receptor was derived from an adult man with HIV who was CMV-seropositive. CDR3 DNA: TGTGCCACCAGTGAATCCGGGGTCCAAGAGACCCAGTACTTC. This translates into CATSESGVQETQYF.